One sample yielded the 10 T cell receptor beta chains listed below, sequenced in a study of T cell repertoires in cytomegalovirus infection. TCRdb passed the reads through MiXCR, listing each CDR3 protein once. The top ten clones hold around 25% of a sample with approximately 500,000 distinct CDR3 sequences, approximately 15% of them seen once. Material for sequencing was CD8+ T cells from PBMCs. These receptor sequences come from a human donor in good health (CMV status not recorded). Some clones in this sample may be carry-over from other donors' samples.

This clonotype appeared a few times. This chain connects TRBV19 to TRBJ2-5; 7 nucleotides agree with TRBD1. CDR3 length equals 16 residues. Germline CDR1 reads LNHDA; CDR2 reads SQIVND (reference sequence). V was pared by 1 base and J by 0 bases, with 5 bases of the junction left unmatched. CDR3 region: CASSIGTGSYQETQYF. CDR3 sequence (DNA): TGTGCCAGTAGTATAGGGACAGGTTCATACCAAGAGACCCAGTACTTC.

The V call is TRBV2, the J call TRBJ2-7; D perhaps matches TRBD1 (7 bases). Germline-derived CDR1 and CDR2 are SNHLY and FYNNEI. V lost 2 bases, J lost 5 bases, and 13 bases lay in between. The CDR3 is 14 residues long. This chain's CDR3 is CASSELGRGDEQYF. The CDR3 DNA follows: TGTGCCAGCAGTGAATTGGGCAGGGGGGACGAGCAGTACTTC. The full variable domain, its missing parts supplied by reference TRBV2 and TRBJ2-7, is EPEVTQTPSHQVTQMGQEVILRCVPISNHLYFYWYRQILGQKVEFLVSFYNNEISEKSEIFDDQFSVERPDGSNFTLKIRSTKLEDSAMYFCASSELGRGDEQYFGPGTRLTVT.

This clonotype was observed at least ten times. This chain joins TRBV6-1 and TRBJ2-7; tentatively, D is TRBD1 (5 bases). The V gene's germline CDR1 is MNHNS and CDR2 SASEGT. The CDR3 runs to 15 residues. V dropped 6 bases and J dropped 2 bases, with 17 bases sitting between them. CDR3 protein: CASRKPQDITYEQYF. The CDR3 nucleotides read TGTGCCAGCAGGAAGCCCCAGGACATCACCTACGAGCAGTACTTC.

In this sample, this clonotype turned up a few times. The chain couples TRBV12-3 or TRBV12-4 to TRBJ1-5; the match to TRBD1 covers 7 bases. The CDR3 length is 18 residues. With 4 bases clipped from V and 4 bases from J, the junction kept 16 bases outside the gene matches. CDR3 in DNA: TGTGCCAGCAGTTGGTCTTGGAAAATGGACAGGCGTAATCAGCCCCAGCATTTT. It translates to CASSWSWKMDRRNQPQHF.

The gene calls are TRBV27 and TRBJ1-3; D is ambiguous. V shed 4 bases and J shed 0 bases, with 7 bases lying between them. The CDR3 is 14 amino acids. The germline gives CDR1 MNHEY, CDR2 SMNVEV (reference sequence). The CDR3 DNA sequence: TGTGCCAGCAGTTCGTCGGGCTCTGGAAACACCATATATTTT. Its translation is CASSSSGSGNTIYF.

In this sample, this clonotype turned up many times. The chain joins TRBV27 to TRBJ1-1, with unresolved D. Germline values: CDR1 MNHEY, CDR2 SMNVEV (reference sequence). The V and J ends lost 4 bases and 1 base respectively, with 34 bases between them. The CDR3 covers 22 residues. In DNA, the CDR3 is TGTGCCAGCAGTTCCTTCAGCCCTGGTAGCCGCCCCGGGGAAGGACCGAACACTGAAGCTTTCTTT. Amino acids: CASSSFSPGSRPGEGPNTEAFF.

This clonotype was recorded many times. The J gene is TRBJ1-2, the V gene TRBV7-3; 8 positions agree with TRBD1. Looked up from germline, CDR1 is SGHTA and CDR2 is FQGTGA. CDR3 length: 15 residues. The ends lost 5 bases at V and 6 bases at J; junction bases unmatched: 11. CDR3 in amino acids: CASSLPSDRENGYTF. The CDR3 DNA reads TGTGCCAGCAGCCTACCCTCGGACAGGGAGAATGGCTACACCTTC.

In this sample, this clonotype turned up once. This chain uses TRBV9 with TRBJ2-7; 10 bases are a match to TRBD2. Germline CDR1 reads SGDLS; CDR2 reads YYNGEE. The CDR3 is made up of 15 amino acids. J gave up 3 bases and V 6 bases, and 9 bases lay outside the gene matches. CDR3: CASTLGLAENYEQYF. CDR3 nucleotide sequence: TGTGCCAGCACCCTCGGACTAGCGGAGAACTACGAGCAGTACTTC. The whole variable domain, filled in from reference TRBV9 and TRBJ2-7, reads DSGVTQTPKHLITATGQRVTLRCSPRSGDLSVYWYQQSLDQGLQFLIQYYNGEERAKGNILERFSAQQFPDLHSELNLSSLELGDSALYFCASTLGLAENYEQYFGPGTRLTVT.

The rearrangement links TRBV18 to TRBJ1-5; tentatively, D is TRBD1 (5 bases). V was pared by 0 bases and J by 6 bases, with 21 bases between. Per the germline V gene, CDR1 is KGHSH and CDR2 is LQKENI. The CDR3 is 18 amino acids. CDR3 bases: TGTGCCAGCTCACCACCGGTGGCAGGTGCAGGGTGGGCTCAGCCCCAGCATTTT. Translated: CASSPPVAGAGWAQPQHF.

This clonotype has more than one count but fewer than ten. The chain links TRBV10-2 to TRBJ2-2; D remains unclear. Deletions cut 3 bases from V and 6 bases from J, with 8 bases between. The CDR3 extends over 13 amino acids. Germline CDR1 WSHSY, CDR2 SAAADI. This chain's CDR3 is CASSESGSGELFF. The CDR3 coding sequence is TGCGCCAGCAGTGAATCTGGGTCCGGGGAGCTGTTTTTT.